This T cell receptor (beta chain) came from a study of blood T cell repertoires in COVID-19. Data came from immunoSEQ multiplex PCR; TCRdb stores just in-frame clones and leaves some out. Of fewer than 350,000 clones listed, about 88% are singletons. The CDR3 runs 15 residues. With 0 bases clipped from V and 3 bases from J, the junction kept 4 bases outside the gene matches. Germline CDR1 and CDR2: SGDLS and YYNGEE. Participants were aged roughly 18 to 95 years, lived in about two dozen US areas, and enrolled virtually. Researchers sorted participants into cohorts using their self-reported clinical history.

V and J are TRBV9 and TRBJ2-3, with 7 positions matching TRBD2. This TCR derives from a woman aged 55-69 years in a cohort exposed to, infected with or recovered from COVID-19 (not recorded which). The sample consisted of PBMCs or T cells enriched from blood (not recorded which). The CDR3: CASSVVGRATDTQYF. The CDR3 DNA reads TGTGCCAGCAGCGTAGTGGGGAGGGCAACAGATACGCAGTATTTT.